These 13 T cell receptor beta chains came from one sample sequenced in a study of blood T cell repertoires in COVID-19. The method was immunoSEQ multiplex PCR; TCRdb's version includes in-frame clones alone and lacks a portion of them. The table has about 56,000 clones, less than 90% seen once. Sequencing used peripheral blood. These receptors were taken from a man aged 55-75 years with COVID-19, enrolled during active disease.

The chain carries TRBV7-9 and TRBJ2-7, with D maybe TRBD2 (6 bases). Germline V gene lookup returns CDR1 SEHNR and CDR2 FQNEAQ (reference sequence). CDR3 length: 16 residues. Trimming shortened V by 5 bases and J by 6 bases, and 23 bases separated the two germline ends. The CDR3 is CASSPKRAGPEGEQYF. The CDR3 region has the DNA TGTGCCAGCAGCCCAAAGCGGGCCGGACCAGAAGGCGAGCAGTACTTC.

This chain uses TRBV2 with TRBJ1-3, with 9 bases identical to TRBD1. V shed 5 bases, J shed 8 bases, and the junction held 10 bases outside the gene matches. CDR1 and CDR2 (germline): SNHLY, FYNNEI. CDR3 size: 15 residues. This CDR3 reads CASSLQGAQSDTIYF. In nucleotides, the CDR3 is TGTGCCAGCAGTTTACAGGGGGCGCAGAGTGACACCATATATTTT.

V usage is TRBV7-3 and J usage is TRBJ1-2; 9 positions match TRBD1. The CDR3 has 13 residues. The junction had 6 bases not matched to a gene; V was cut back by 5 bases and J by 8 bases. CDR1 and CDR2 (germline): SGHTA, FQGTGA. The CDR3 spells CASSPWTGAGYTF. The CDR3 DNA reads TGTGCCAGCAGCCCCTGGACAGGGGCCGGCTACACCTTC.

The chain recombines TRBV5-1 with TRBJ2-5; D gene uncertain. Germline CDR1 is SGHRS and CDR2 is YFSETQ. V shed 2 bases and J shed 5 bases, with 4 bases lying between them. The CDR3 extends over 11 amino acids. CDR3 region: CASSFEETQYF. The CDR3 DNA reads TGCGCCAGCAGCTTTGAGGAGACCCAGTACTTC.

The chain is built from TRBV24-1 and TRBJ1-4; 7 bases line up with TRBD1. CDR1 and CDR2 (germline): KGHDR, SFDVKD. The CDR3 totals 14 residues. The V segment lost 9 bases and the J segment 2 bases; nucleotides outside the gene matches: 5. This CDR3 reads CATSETGTNEKLFF. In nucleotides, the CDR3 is TGTGCCACCTCCGAGACAGGGACTAATGAAAAACTGTTTTTT.

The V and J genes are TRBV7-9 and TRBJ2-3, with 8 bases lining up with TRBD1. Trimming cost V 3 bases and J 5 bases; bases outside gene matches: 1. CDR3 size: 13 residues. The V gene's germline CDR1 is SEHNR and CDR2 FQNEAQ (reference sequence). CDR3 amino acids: CASSFTGGDTQYF. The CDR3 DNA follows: TGTGCCAGCAGCTTTACAGGGGGAGATACGCAGTATTTT.

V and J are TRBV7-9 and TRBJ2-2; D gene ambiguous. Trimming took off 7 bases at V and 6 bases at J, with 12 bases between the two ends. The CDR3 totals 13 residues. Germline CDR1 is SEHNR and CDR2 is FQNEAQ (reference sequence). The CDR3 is CASNPVQAGELFF. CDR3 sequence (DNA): TGTGCCAGCAATCCAGTGCAGGCCGGGGAGCTGTTTTTT.

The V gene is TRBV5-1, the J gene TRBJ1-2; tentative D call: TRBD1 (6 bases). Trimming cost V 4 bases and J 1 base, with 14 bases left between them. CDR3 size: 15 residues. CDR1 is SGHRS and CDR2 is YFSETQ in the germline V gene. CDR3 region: CASSPQGMGNYGYTF. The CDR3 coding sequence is TGCGCCAGCAGCCCCCAGGGGATGGGTAACTATGGCTACACCTTC. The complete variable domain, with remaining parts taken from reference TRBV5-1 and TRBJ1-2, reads KAGVTQTPRYLIKTRGQQVTLSCSPISGHRSVSWYQQTPGQGLQFLFEYFSETQRNKGNFPGRFSGRQFSNSRSEMNVSTLELGDSALYLCASSPQGMGNYGYTFGSGTRLTVV.

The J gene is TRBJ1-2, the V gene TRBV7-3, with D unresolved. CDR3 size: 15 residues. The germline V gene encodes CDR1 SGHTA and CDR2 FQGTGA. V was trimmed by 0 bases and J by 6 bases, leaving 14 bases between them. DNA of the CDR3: TGTGCCAGCAGCTTAACTGGAGGAATGGGAAATGGCTACACCTTC. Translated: CASSLTGGMGNGYTF.

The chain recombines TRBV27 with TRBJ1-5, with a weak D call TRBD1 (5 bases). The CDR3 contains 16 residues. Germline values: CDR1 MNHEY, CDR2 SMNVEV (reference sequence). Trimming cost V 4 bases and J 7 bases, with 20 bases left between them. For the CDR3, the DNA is TGTGCCAGCAGTTCCCAGGGACTGCACGGGGGGCAGCCCCAGCATTTT. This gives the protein CASSSQGLHGGQPQHF.

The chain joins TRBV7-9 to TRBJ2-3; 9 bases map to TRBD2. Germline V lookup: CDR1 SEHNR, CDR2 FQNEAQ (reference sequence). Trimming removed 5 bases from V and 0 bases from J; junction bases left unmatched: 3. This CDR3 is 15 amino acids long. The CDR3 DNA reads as TGTGCCAGCAGCCCGGGACTAGCTAGCACAGATACGCAGTATTTT. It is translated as CASSPGLASTDTQYF. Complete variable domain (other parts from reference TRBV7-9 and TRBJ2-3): DTGVSQNPRHKITKRGQNVTFRCDPISEHNRLYWYRQTLGQGPEFLTYFQNEAQLEKSRLLSDRFSAERPKGSFSTLEIQRTEQGDSAMYLCASSPGLASTDTQYFGPGTRLTVL.

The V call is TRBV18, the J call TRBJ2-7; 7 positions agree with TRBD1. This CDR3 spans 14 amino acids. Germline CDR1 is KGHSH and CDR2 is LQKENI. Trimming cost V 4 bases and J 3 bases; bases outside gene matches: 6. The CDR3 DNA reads TGTGCCAGCTCACGAGACAGGGAAGACTACGAGCAGTACTTC. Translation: CASSRDREDYEQYF. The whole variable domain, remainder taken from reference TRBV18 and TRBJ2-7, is NAGVMQNPRHLVRRRGQEARLRCSPMKGHSHVYWYRQLPEEGLKFMVYLQKENIIDESGMPKERFSAEFPKEGPSILRIQQVVRGDSAAYFCASSRDREDYEQYFGPGTRLTVT.

The CDR3 region is CASSLFRASTEAFF. DNA of the CDR3: TGTGCCAGCAGTTTATTCAGGGCGAGCACTGAAGCTTTCTTT. The rearrangement uses TRBV27 and TRBJ1-1, with D perhaps TRBD1 (5 bases). The CDR3 consists of 14 residues. Trimming left V 1 base short and J 4 bases short, with 10 bases between. Germline V gene sequence: CDR1 MNHEY, CDR2 SMNVEV (reference sequence).